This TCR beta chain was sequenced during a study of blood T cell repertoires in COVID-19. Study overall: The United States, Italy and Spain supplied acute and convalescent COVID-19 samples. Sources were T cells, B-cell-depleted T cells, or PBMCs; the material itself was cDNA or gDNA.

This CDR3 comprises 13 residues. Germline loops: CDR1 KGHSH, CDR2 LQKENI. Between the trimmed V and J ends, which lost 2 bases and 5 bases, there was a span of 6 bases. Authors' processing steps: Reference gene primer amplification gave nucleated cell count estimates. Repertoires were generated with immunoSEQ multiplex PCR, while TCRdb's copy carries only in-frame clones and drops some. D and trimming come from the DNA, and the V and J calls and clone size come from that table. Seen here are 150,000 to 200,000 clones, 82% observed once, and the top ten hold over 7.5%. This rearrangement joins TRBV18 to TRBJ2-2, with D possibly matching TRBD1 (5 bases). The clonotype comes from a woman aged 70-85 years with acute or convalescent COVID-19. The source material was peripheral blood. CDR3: CASSPGATGELFF. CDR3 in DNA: TGTGCCAGCTCACCAGGGGCGACCGGGGAGCTGTTTTTT. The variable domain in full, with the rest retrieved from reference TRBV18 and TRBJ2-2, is NAGVMQNPRHLVRRRGQEARLRCSPMKGHSHVYWYRQLPEEGLKFMVYLQKENIIDESGMPKERFSAEFPKEGPSILRIQQVVRGDSAAYFCASSPGATGELFFGEGSRLTVL.